This T cell receptor (beta chain) came from a study of blood T cell repertoires in COVID-19. Sequencing used immunoSEQ multiplex PCR; TCRdb keeps in-frame clones, though not all of them. The sample consists of 390,000 or so clones, roughly 85% of them appearing once. The CDR3 has 11 amino acids. Per the germline V gene, CDR1 is MNHEY and CDR2 is SVGAGI. V shed 5 bases and J shed 6 bases, with 8 bases lying between them. Material for sequencing was peripheral blood. V gene TRBV6-5 combines with J gene TRBJ2-7; unclear D gene. The clonotype originates from a woman under 40 with active or convalescent COVID-19. The CDR3 loop reads CASSQVSEQYF. The CDR3 DNA is TGTGCCAGCAGTCAGGTCTCCGAGCAGTACTTC.